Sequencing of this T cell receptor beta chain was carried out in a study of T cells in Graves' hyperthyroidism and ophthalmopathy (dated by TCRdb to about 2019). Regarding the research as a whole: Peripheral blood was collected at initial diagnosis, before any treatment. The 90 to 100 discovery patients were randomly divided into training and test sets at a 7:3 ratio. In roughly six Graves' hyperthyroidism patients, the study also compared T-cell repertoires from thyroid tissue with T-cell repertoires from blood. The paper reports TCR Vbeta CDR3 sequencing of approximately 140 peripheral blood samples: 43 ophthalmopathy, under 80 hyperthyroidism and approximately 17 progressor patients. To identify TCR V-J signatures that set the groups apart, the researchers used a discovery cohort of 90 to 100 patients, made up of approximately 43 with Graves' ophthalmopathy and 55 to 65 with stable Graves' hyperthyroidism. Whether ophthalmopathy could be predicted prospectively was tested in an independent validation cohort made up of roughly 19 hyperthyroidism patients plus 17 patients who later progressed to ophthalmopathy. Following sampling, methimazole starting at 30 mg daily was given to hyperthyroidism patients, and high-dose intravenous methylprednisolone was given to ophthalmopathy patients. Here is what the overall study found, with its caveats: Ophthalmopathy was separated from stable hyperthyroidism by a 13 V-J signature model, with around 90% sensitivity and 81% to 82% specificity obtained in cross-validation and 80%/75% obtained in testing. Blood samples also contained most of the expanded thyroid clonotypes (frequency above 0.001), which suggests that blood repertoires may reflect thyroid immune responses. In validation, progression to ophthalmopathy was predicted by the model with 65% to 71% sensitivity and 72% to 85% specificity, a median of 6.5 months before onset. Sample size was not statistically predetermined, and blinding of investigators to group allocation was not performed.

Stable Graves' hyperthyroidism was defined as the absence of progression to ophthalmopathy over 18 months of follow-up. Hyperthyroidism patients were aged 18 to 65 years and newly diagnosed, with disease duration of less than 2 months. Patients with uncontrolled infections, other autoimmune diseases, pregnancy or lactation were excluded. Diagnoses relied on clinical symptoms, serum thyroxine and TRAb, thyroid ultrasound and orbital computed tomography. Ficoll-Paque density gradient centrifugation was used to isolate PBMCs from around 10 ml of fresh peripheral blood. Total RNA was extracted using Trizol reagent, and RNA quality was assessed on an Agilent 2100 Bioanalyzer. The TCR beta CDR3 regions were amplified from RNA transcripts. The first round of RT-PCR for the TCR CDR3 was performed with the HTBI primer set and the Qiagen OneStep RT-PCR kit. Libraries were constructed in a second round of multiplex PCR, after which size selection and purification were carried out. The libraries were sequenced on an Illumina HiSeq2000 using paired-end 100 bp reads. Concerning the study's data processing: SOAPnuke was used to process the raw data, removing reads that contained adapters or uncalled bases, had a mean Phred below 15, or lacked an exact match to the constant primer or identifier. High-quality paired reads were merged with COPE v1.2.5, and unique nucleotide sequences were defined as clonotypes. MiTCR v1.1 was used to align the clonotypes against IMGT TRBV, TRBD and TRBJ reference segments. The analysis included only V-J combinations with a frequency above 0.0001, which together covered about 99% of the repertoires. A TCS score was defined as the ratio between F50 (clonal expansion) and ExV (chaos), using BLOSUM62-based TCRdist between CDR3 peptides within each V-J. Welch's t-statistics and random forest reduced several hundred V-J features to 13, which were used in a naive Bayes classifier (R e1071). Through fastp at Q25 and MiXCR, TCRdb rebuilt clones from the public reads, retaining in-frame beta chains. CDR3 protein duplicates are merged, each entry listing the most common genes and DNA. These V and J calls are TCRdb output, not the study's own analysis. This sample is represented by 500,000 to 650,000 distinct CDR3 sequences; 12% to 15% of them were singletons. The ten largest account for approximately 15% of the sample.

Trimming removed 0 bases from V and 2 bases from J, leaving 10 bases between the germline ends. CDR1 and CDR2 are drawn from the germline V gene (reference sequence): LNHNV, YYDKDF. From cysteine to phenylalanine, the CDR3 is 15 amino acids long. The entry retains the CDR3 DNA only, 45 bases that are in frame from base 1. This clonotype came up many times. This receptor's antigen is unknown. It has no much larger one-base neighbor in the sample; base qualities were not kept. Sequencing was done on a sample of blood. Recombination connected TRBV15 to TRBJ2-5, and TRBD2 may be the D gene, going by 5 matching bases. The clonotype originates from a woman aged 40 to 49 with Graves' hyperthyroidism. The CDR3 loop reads CATSRDPSGQETQYF. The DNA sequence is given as TGTGCCACCAGCAGAGATCCCAGCGGACAAGAGACCCAGTACTTC.